The T cell receptor (beta chain) under discussion was sequenced for a study of CD8 T cells in Susac syndrome. Findings of the study overall: It was acknowledged by the study that relatively few individuals were included in its TCR sequencing and HLA analysis.

The authors negatively isolated CD8+ and CD4+ T cells and FACS-enriched TEMRA cells. With V trimmed by 6 bases and J by 3 bases, 13 bases remained unmatched. Germline loops: CDR1 SQVTM, CDR2 ANQGSEA. This CDR3 has 16 residues. RNA totalling 0.5 to 1 ug underwent reverse transcription with random hexamers. The immunoSEQ assay covered 54 Vbeta and 13 Jbeta segments for CDR3. A single record per CDR3 protein comes from TCRdb applying MiXCR to the immunoSEQ multiplex PCR reads. This sample has approximately 130,000 distinct CDR3 sequences, with around nine tenths found just once. Concerning this clonotype itself: The antigen is unknown.

J is TRBJ2-7 and V is TRBV29-1; TRBD2 aligns across 11 bases. The sequencing sample was made of CD8+ T cells from PBMCs. This TCR was sampled from a human donor with multiple sclerosis. This CDR3 is CSVVAGGQSNFYEQYF. CDR3 nucleotides: TGCAGCGTAGTAGCGGGAGGGCAATCCAATTTCTACGAGCAGTACTTC.